Given below is one T cell receptor (beta chain) in context. Its antigen remains unidentified. This entry belongs to a study of T cell responses to AZD1222 COVID-19 vaccine. Findings of the study overall: Baseline seropositivity characterized only a handful of AZD1222 recipients. No repertoire was sampled before or during the peak T cell response, only after it. Nearly half of spike-specific TCRs reportedly target variant regions that are unmutated in the B.1.351 and B.1.1.7 variants. Breadth and depth of Spike-specific TCRs rose after two AZD1222 doses.

The CDR3 has 14 amino acids. Germline values: CDR1 SGHRS, CDR2 YFSETQ. V was pared by 0 bases and J by 5 bases, with 11 bases between. Using immunoSEQ multiplex PCR, the repertoire was profiled, and TCRdb retains in-frame clones only, with some absent. The table records about 76,000 clones, 65% to 80% of them present only once. The origin of this receptor is an adult who received the MenACWY meningococcal vaccine as a control. The chain uses TRBV5-1 and TRBJ1-1; possibly TRBD1 for D (6 bases). This specimen consisted of peripheral blood, obtained 28 days after the second dose of the MenACWY control vaccine. The CDR3: CASSLDRAMTEAFF. Here the CDR3 DNA reads TGCGCCAGCAGCTTGGACAGGGCGATGACTGAAGCTTTCTTT.